Sequencing of this TCR beta chain was carried out in a study of T cells in localized non-small cell lung cancer. Trimming took off 3 bases at V and 6 bases at J, with 15 bases between the two ends. Germline V gene lookup returns CDR1 SGHDT and CDR2 YYEEEE. The length of the CDR3 is 15 residues. Assay used: immunoSEQ multiplex PCR; TCRdb lists only in-frame clones, some missing. Of some 22,000 clones in the sample, approximately 84% were seen once. The sample consisted of peripheral blood, taken before any cancer treatment. J is TRBJ1-4 and V is TRBV5-6; D is ambiguous. This sequence was found in a male donor aged 60 or over with stage I squamous cell lung carcinoma. CDR3 residues: CASSYDGNRDEKLFF. DNA for the CDR3: TGTGCCAGCAGCTATGACGGGAACCGAGATGAAAAACTGTTTTTT.